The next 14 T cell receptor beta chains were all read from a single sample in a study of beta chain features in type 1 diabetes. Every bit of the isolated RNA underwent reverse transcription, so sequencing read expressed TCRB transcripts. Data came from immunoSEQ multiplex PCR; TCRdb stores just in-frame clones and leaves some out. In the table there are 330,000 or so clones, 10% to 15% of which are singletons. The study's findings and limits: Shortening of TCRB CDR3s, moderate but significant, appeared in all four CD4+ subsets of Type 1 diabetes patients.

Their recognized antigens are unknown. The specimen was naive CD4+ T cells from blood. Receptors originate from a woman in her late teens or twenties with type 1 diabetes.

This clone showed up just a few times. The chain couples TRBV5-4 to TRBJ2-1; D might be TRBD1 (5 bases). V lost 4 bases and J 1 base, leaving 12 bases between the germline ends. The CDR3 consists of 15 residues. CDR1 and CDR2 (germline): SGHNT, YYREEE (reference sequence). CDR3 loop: CASSPMTVSYNEQFF. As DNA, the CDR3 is TGTGCCAGCAGCCCGATGACAGTTTCCTACAATGAGCAGTTCTTC.

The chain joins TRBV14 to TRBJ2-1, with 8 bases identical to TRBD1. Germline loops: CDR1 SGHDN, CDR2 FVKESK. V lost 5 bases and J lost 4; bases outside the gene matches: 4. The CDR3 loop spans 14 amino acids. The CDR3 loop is CASSNGQGYNEQFF. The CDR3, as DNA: TGTGCCAGCAGCAACGGACAGGGATACAATGAGCAGTTCTTC.

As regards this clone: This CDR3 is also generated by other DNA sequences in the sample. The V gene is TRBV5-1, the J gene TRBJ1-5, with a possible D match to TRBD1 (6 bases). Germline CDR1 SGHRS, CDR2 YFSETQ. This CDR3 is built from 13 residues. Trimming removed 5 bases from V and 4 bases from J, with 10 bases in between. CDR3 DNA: TGCGCCAGCAGTCCAACAGGGAATCAGCCCCAGCATTTT. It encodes CASSPTGNQPQHF.

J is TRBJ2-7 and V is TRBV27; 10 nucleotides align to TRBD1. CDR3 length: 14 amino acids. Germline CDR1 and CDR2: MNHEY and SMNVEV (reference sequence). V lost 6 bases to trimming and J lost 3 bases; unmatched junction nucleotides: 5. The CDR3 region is CASSKGQGIYEQYF. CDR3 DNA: TGTGCCAGCAGCAAGGGACAGGGGATCTACGAGCAGTACTTC.

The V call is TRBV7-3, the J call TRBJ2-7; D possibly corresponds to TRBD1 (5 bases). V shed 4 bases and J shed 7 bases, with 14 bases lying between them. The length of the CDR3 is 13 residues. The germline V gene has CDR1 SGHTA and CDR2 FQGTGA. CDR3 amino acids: CASSSGLGNEQYF. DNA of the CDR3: TGTGCCAGCAGCTCAGGGTTGGGGAATGAGCAGTACTTC.

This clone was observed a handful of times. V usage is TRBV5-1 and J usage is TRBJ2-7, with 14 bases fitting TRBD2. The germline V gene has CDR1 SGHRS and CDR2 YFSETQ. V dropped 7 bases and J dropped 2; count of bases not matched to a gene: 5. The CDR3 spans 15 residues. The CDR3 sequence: CASSRTSGGTYEQYF. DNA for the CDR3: TGCGCCAGCTCCCGGACTAGCGGGGGGACCTACGAGCAGTACTTC.

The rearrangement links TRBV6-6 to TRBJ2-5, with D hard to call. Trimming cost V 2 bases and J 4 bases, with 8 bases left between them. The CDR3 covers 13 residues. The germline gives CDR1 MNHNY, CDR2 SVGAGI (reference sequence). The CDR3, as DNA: TGTGCCAGCAGTTACGGGCAACGAGAGACCCAGTACTTC. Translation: CASSYGQRETQYF.

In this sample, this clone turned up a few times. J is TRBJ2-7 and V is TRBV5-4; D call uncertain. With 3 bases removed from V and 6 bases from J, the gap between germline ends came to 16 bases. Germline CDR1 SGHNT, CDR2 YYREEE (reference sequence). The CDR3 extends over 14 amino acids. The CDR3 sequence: CASSSPMGPGEQYF. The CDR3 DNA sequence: TGTGCCAGCAGCTCCCCCATGGGCCCCGGCGAGCAGTACTTC.

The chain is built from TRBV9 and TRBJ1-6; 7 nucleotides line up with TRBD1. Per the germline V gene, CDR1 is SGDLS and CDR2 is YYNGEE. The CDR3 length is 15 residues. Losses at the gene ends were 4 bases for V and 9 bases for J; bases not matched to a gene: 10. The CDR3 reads CASSPRTGVRSPLHF. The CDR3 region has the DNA TGTGCCAGCAGCCCCCGGACAGGAGTGCGTTCACCCCTCCACTTT. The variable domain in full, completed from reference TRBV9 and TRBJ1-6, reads DSGVTQTPKHLITATGQRVTLRCSPRSGDLSVYWYQQSLDQGLQFLIQYYNGEERAKGNILERFSAQQFPDLHSELNLSSLELGDSALYFCASSPRTGVRSPLHFGNGTRLTVT.

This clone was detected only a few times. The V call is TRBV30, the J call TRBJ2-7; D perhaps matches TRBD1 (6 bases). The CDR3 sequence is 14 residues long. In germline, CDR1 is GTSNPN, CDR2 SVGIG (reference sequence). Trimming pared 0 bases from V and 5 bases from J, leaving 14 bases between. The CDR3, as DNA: TGTGCCTGGAGTGTAGGGGGTTACAAGGACGAGCAGTACTTC. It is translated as CAWSVGGYKDEQYF.

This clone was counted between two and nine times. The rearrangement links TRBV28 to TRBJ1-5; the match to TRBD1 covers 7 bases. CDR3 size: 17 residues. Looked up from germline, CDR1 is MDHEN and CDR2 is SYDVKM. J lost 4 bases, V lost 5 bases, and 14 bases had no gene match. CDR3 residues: CASSLGTASSLNQPQHF. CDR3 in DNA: TGTGCCAGCAGTCTCGGGACAGCCTCCTCATTGAATCAGCCCCAGCATTTT.

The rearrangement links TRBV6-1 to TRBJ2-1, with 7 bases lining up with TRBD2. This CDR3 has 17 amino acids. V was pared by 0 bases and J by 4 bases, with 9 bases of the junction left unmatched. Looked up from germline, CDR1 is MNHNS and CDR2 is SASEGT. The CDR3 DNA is TGTGCCAGCAGTGAAGCAGGGAGGGAATGGGCTTACAATGAGCAGTTCTTC. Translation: CASSEAGREWAYNEQFF.

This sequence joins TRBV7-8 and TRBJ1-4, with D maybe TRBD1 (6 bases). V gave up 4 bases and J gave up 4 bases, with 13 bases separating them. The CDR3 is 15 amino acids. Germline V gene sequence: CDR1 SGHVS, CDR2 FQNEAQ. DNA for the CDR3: TGTGCCAGCAGCTCCTCGACAGGAGATAATGAAAAACTGTTTTTT. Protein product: CASSSSTGDNEKLFF.

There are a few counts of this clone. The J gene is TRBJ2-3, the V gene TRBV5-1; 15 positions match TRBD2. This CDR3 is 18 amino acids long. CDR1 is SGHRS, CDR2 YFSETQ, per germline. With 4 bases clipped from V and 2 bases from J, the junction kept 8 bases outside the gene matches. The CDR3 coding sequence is TGCGCCAGCAGCGGAAGCGGACTAGCGGGAGGGTACACAGATACGCAGTATTTT. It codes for CASSGSGLAGGYTDTQYF.